This T cell receptor beta chain was identified in a study of technical replicates of blood from a handful of donors. Trimming took off 0 bases at V and 6 bases at J, with 15 bases between the two ends. The germline CDR1 and CDR2 sequences are SGHRS and YFSETQ. The CDR3 length is 15 residues. Some clones are missing from TCRdb's copy, which holds only in-frame ones; the method was immunoSEQ multiplex PCR. The data contain about 70,000 clones, approximately 97% of them seen just once; the ten biggest clones take up over 0.2%. The source is a human donor in good health. The material sequenced was T cells isolated from PBMCs. The chain links TRBV5-1 to TRBJ1-2; possible D gene TRBD1, 5 bases. CDR3 sequence reads: CASSLDRPSGNGYTF. For the CDR3, the DNA is TGCGCCAGCAGCTTGGACAGGCCAAGCGGGAATGGCTACACCTTC. The full variable domain, its missing parts supplied by reference TRBV5-1 and TRBJ1-2, is KAGVTQTPRYLIKTRGQQVTLSCSPISGHRSVSWYQQTPGQGLQFLFEYFSETQRNKGNFPGRFSGRQFSNSRSEMNVSTLELGDSALYLCASSLDRPSGNGYTFGSGTRLTVV.